The 32 T cell receptor beta chains below all came from one sample that was sequenced in a study of blood T cell repertoires in COVID-19. Profiled with immunoSEQ multiplex PCR; TCRdb holds only in-frame clones, not every one. Of 170,000 or so clones listed, roughly four fifths are singletons. Material for sequencing was peripheral blood. All receptors derive from a human donor in a cohort sampled during active COVID-19.

In its sample, this clone was seen once. CDR3 loop: CASSLRDRDTGELFF. In DNA form, the CDR3 reads TGTGCCAGCAGCTTACGGGACAGGGACACCGGGGAGCTGTTTTTT. The chain is built from TRBV7-8 and TRBJ2-2; 9 bases map to TRBD1. Germline V lookup: CDR1 SGHVS, CDR2 FQNEAQ. The ends lost 2 bases at V and 3 bases at J; junction bases unmatched: 1. CDR3 length equals 15 residues.

In its sample, this clone was seen a few times. This chain uses TRBV4-1 with TRBJ2-7, with a tentative D call TRBD1 (6 bases). Per the germline V gene, CDR1 is MGHRA and CDR2 is YSYEKL. The CDR3 totals 14 residues. V was cut by 1 base and J by 1 base, with 8 bases left in between. The DNA of the CDR3 is TGCGCCAGCAGCCAAGCTGGACAGTCCTACGAGCAGTACTTC. It codes for CASSQAGQSYEQYF.

This clone was recorded once. The rearrangement joins TRBV12-5 to TRBJ1-2; maybe TRBD1 (6 bases). Germline assignment: CDR1 LGHNT and CDR2 FRNRAP. Deletions cut 1 base from V and 2 bases from J, with 14 bases between. The CDR3 sequence is 16 residues long. The CDR3 sequence is CASGLARGGGNYGYTF. Written as DNA, the CDR3 is TGTGCTAGTGGTTTGGCCCGAGGGGGGGGAAACTATGGCTACACCTTC.

This chain links TRBV7-3 with TRBJ1-1; 8 bases align to TRBD1. Losses at the gene ends were 2 bases for V and 5 bases for J; bases not matched to a gene: 4. Per the germline V gene, CDR1 is SGHTA and CDR2 is FQGTGA. This CDR3 has 14 amino acids. The CDR3 protein is CASSLLQGGTEAFF. The CDR3 DNA reads as TGTGCCAGCAGCTTATTACAGGGGGGGACTGAAGCTTTCTTT. The full variable domain, rest sourced from reference TRBV7-3 and TRBJ1-1, is GAGVSQTPSNKVTEKGKYVELRCDPISGHTALYWYRQSLGQGPEFLIYFQGTGAADDSGLPNDRFFAVRPEGSVSTLKIQRTERGDSAVYLCASSLLQGGTEAFFGQGTRLTVV.

This rearrangement joins TRBV9 to TRBJ1-1, with 7 bases lining up with TRBD1. The CDR3 covers 14 residues. Germline lookup yields CDR1 SGDLS and CDR2 YYNGEE. V was clipped by 0 bases and J by 4 bases; unmatched bases: 3. CDR3 in amino acids: CASSVEGAGTEAFF. In nucleotides, the CDR3 is TGTGCCAGCAGCGTAGAGGGGGCCGGCACTGAAGCTTTCTTT. The complete variable domain, with remaining parts taken from reference TRBV9 and TRBJ1-1, reads DSGVTQTPKHLITATGQRVTLRCSPRSGDLSVYWYQQSLDQGLQFLIQYYNGEERAKGNILERFSAQQFPDLHSELNLSSLELGDSALYFCASSVEGAGTEAFFGQGTRLTVV.

On this clone itself: The germline gene is not matched at one end of the junction; a read error may be the cause. The chain couples TRBV6-2 or TRBV6-3 to TRBJ2-7; D might be TRBD2 (6 bases). The CDR3 loop spans 11 amino acids. Germline assignment: CDR1 MNHEY and CDR2 SVGEGT. In nucleotides, the CDR3 is TGTGCCAGCAGTTACGGGACTCCCCTATTCTTC. Its protein product is CASSYGTPLFF.

V and J are TRBV13 and TRBJ2-3; D possibly corresponds to TRBD2 (6 bases). The CDR3 spans 12 residues. CDR1 PRHDT and CDR2 FYEKMQ come from the germline V gene (reference sequence). Trimming took off 5 bases at V and 3 bases at J, with 6 bases between the two ends. The CDR3 region has the DNA TGTGCCAGCAGCGGGGGGACAGATACGCAGTATTTT. Translated, it gives CASSGGTDTQYF.

Concerning this clone itself: This sample includes further DNA sequences coding for the same CDR3. This chain uses TRBV3-1 (or the pseudogene TRBV3-2) with TRBJ1-1, with D perhaps matching TRBD1 (5 bases). The V and J ends lost 0 bases and 4 bases respectively, with 12 bases between them. Germline lookup yields CDR1 LGHDT and CDR2 YNNKEL (reference sequence). The CDR3 spans 15 residues. The CDR3 nucleotides are TGTGCCAGCAGCCAAGAGGCGGGGGTGGGCACTGAAGCTTTCTTT. Its protein product is CASSQEAGVGTEAFF.

The chain links TRBV5-4 to TRBJ2-2, with 7 bases fitting TRBD1. This CDR3 is built from 15 residues. V was pared by 0 bases and J by 6 bases, with 5 bases of the junction left unmatched. CDR1 and CDR2 (germline): SGHNT, YYREEE (reference sequence). The CDR3 nucleotides are TGTGCCAGCAGCTTGGGACAGGGATACGCCGGGGAGCTGTTTTTT. Translating gives CASSLGQGYAGELFF.

The CDR3 DNA reads TGTGCCAGCACCGTCAACCAGGGCCCTGAAGCTTTCTTT. Its protein is CASTVNQGPEAFF. V and J are TRBV12-3 or TRBV12-4 and TRBJ1-1; D perhaps matches TRBD1 (5 bases). V lost 7 bases and J lost 6, with 15 bases in between. This CDR3 is built from 13 residues.

The V and J genes are TRBV7-2 and TRBJ1-4, with D possibly matching TRBD1 (6 bases). The CDR3 contains 14 residues. The germline V gene encodes CDR1 SGHTA and CDR2 FQGNSA. V lost 4 bases to trimming and J lost 8 bases, with 14 bases between them. This CDR3 reads CASSSRDTGEKLFF. As DNA, the CDR3 is TGTGCCAGCAGCTCCCGGGACACGGGAGAAAAACTGTTTTTT.

The V gene is TRBV5-1, the J gene TRBJ2-7; 9 bases agree with TRBD2. CDR3 size: 15 residues. After removal of 4 bases from V and 4 bases from J, the junction contained 9 bases not matched to a gene. CDR1 SGHRS and CDR2 YFSETQ come from the germline V gene. The CDR3 here is CASSPQSGRRYEQYF. The CDR3, as DNA: TGCGCCAGCAGCCCGCAGAGCGGGAGGAGGTACGAGCAGTACTTC.

This clone is a singleton in its sample. V is TRBV19 and J is TRBJ1-5; TRBD1 might be the D (5 bases). The CDR3 loop spans 16 amino acids. Germline V gene lookup returns CDR1 LNHDA and CDR2 SQIVND (reference sequence). Deletions cut 7 bases from V and 1 base from J, with 17 bases between. The CDR3: CASIGSWGWSNQPQHF. As DNA, the CDR3 is TGTGCCAGTATCGGGTCCTGGGGCTGGAGCAATCAGCCCCAGCATTTT.

The chain joins TRBV9 to TRBJ2-5, with 9 bases lining up with TRBD2. Germline CDR1 SGDLS, CDR2 YYNGEE. V lost 0 bases to trimming and J lost 5 bases; unmatched junction nucleotides: 8. This CDR3 comprises 16 residues. CDR3 loop: CASSVGGAGGKETQYF. The DNA for the CDR3 is TGTGCCAGCAGCGTAGGTGGAGCGGGGGGTAAGGAGACCCAGTACTTC. The whole variable domain, remainder taken from reference TRBV9 and TRBJ2-5, is DSGVTQTPKHLITATGQRVTLRCSPRSGDLSVYWYQQSLDQGLQFLIQYYNGEERAKGNILERFSAQQFPDLHSELNLSSLELGDSALYFCASSVGGAGGKETQYFGPGTRLLVL.

The chain employs TRBV30 and TRBJ2-6; 14 nucleotides align to TRBD2. V trimming: 0 bases; J trimming: 2 bases; junction bases outside the gene matches: 3. Germline V gene data show CDR1 as GTSNPN and CDR2 as SVGIG (reference sequence). CDR3 size: 18 residues. The CDR3 nucleotides are TGTGCCTGGAGTGTAGGACTAGCGGGAGGCCCTGGGGCCAACGTCCTGACTTTC. It is translated as CAWSVGLAGGPGANVLTF.

The CDR3 spells CASSWGDRVTYEQYF. The CDR3 nucleotides are TGCGCCAGCAGCTGGGGGGACAGGGTAACCTACGAGCAGTACTTC. The rearrangement joins TRBV5-1 to TRBJ2-7, with 9 bases that match TRBD1. V trimming: 3 bases; J trimming: 2 bases; junction bases outside the gene matches: 6. The CDR3 loop spans 15 amino acids. Germline loops: CDR1 SGHRS, CDR2 YFSETQ.

The genes are TRBV7-8 and TRBJ1-5; no firm D call. This CDR3 has 16 amino acids. Trimming cost V 0 bases and J 0 bases, with 9 bases left between them. The V gene's germline CDR1 is SGHVS and CDR2 FQNEAQ. Here the CDR3 DNA reads TGTGCCAGCAGCTTAGCCTGGCCGATTAGCAATCAGCCCCAGCATTTT. Its translation: CASSLAWPISNQPQHF.

With respect to this clone: A much larger clone lies a single base off, so this may be a read error. Distinct nucleotide sequences in the sample also encode this CDR3. The chain is built from TRBV27 and TRBJ1-5; D ambiguous. Germline V CDR1 and CDR2: MNHEY, SMNVEV (reference sequence). This CDR3 has 14 amino acids. V dropped 0 bases and J dropped 2 bases, with 5 bases sitting between them. The CDR3 sequence: CASSLSQGNQPQHF. Written as DNA, the CDR3 is TGTGCCAGCAGTTTATCCCAGGGCAATCAGCCCCAGCATTTT.

The V gene is TRBV6-5, the J gene TRBJ2-7; possible D gene TRBD2, 6 bases. V lost 2 bases and J lost 7, with 15 bases in between. This CDR3 has 14 residues. The germline V gene has CDR1 MNHEY and CDR2 SVGAGI. CDR3 DNA sequence: TGTGCCAGCAGTTACCCGTCGGGGGTGGGGGAGCAGTACTTC. This codes for CASSYPSGVGEQYF.

J is TRBJ2-1 and V is TRBV12-3 or TRBV12-4; D call uncertain. V was trimmed by 6 bases and J by 6 bases, leaving 12 bases between them. This CDR3 comprises 13 residues. CDR3 region: CASRLDLGNEQFF. The CDR3, as DNA: TGTGCCAGCAGGCTGGATCTAGGCAATGAGCAGTTCTTC.

This rearrangement joins TRBV7-2 to TRBJ1-5; D is possibly TRBD1 (5 bases). The V end was cut by 4 bases, the J end by 1 base, with 11 bases between. The CDR3 totals 15 residues. Germline-derived CDR1 and CDR2 are SGHTA and FQGNSA. This CDR3 is CASSSGWLSNQPQHF. The DNA of the CDR3 is TGTGCCAGCAGCTCAGGGTGGCTCAGCAATCAGCCCCAGCATTTT. The full variable domain, with the rest looked up from reference TRBV7-2 and TRBJ1-5, is GAGVSQSPSNKVTEKGKDVELRCDPISGHTALYWYRQSLGQGLEFLIYFQGNSAPDKSGLPSDRFSAERTGGSVSTLTIQRTQQEDSAVYLCASSSGWLSNQPQHFGDGTRLSIL.

The V gene is TRBV7-2, the J gene TRBJ1-3; TRBD1 aligns across 8 bases. Germline lookup yields CDR1 SGHTA and CDR2 FQGNSA. The CDR3 totals 14 residues. Trimming removed 5 bases from V and 8 bases from J; junction bases left unmatched: 8. CDR3 protein: CASSVTGGPDTIYF. DNA for the CDR3: TGTGCCAGCAGCGTTACAGGGGGACCGGACACCATATATTTT. The full variable domain, completed using reference TRBV7-2 and TRBJ1-3, is GAGVSQSPSNKVTEKGKDVELRCDPISGHTALYWYRQSLGQGLEFLIYFQGNSAPDKSGLPSDRFSAERTGGSVSTLTIQRTQQEDSAVYLCASSVTGGPDTIYFGEGSWLTVV.

This chain links TRBV27 with TRBJ2-7, with a weak D call TRBD1 (5 bases). The CDR3 has 17 amino acids. V was pared by 0 bases and J by 2 bases, with 17 bases between. Germline CDR1 reads MNHEY; CDR2 reads SMNVEV (reference sequence). The DNA of the CDR3 is TGTGCCAGCAGTTTATCATCCGTCCGAGACAGACCCTACGAGCAGTACTTC. Translating gives CASSLSSVRDRPYEQYF.

The chain links TRBV28 to TRBJ1-4; 7 bases line up with TRBD1. The CDR3 totals 16 residues. J gave up 8 bases and V 5 bases, and 14 bases lay outside the gene matches. Per the germline V gene, CDR1 is MDHEN and CDR2 is SYDVKM. The CDR3 nucleotides are TGTGCCAGCAGTCCCAGACAGGGCACCGCGGGAGAAAAACTGTTTTTT. As protein: CASSPRQGTAGEKLFF.

V is TRBV18 and J is TRBJ2-3; weak D call: TRBD1 (5 bases). The germline gives CDR1 KGHSH, CDR2 LQKENI. V lost 1 base and J lost 0, with 8 bases in between. There are 15 residues in the CDR3. Written as DNA, the CDR3 is TGTGCCAGCTCACCACAAGGGGCTAGCACAGATACGCAGTATTTT. Translating gives CASSPQGASTDTQYF.

The chain links TRBV7-9 to TRBJ1-1; no definite D call. CDR1 is SEHNR, CDR2 FQNEAQ, per germline (reference sequence). V was clipped by 0 bases and J by 6 bases, with 5 bases between them. The CDR3 is 12 amino acids. CDR3 sequence: CASSLAVSEAFF. CDR3 sequence (DNA): TGTGCCAGCAGCTTAGCCGTCTCTGAAGCTTTCTTT.

V is TRBV6-5 and J is TRBJ2-5; 12 bases line up with TRBD2. Unmatched junction bases numbered 5, after V lost 2 bases and J lost 7 bases. From germline, CDR1 is MNHEY and CDR2 SVGAGI. CDR3 size: 15 residues. CDR3 residues: CASSYPSGGAVTQYF. The CDR3 coding sequence is TGTGCCAGCAGTTACCCTAGCGGGGGGGCTGTGACCCAGTACTTC.

The chain links TRBV4-2 to TRBJ2-1, with no clear D. V was pared by 0 bases and J by 3 bases, with 9 bases between. The germline gives CDR1 LGHNA, CDR2 YNFKEQ. The CDR3 consists of 15 residues. The DNA for the CDR3 is TGTGCCAGCAGCCAAGATCTCGGTGGCTACAATGAGCAGTTCTTC. Its protein product is CASSQDLGGYNEQFF.

A single count supports this clone. The chain combines TRBV5-6 with TRBJ2-2; tentatively, D is TRBD2 (5 bases). CDR1 is SGHDT, CDR2 YYEEEE, per germline. Trimming took off 4 bases at V and 0 bases at J, with 13 bases between the two ends. This CDR3 comprises 16 residues. CDR3 sequence (DNA): TGTGCCAGCAGCCCTCGGAGCGGAGCGAACACCGGGGAGCTGTTTTTT. Protein: CASSPRSGANTGELFF.

This rearrangement joins TRBV7-9 to TRBJ1-4; D may be TRBD1 (6 bases). Trimming left V 4 bases short and J 0 bases short, with 18 bases between. Per germline, CDR1 SEHNR and CDR2 FQNEAQ (reference sequence). The CDR3 is 18 amino acids. CDR3 sequence: CASSSRQALSPTNEKLFF. The CDR3 bases are TGTGCCAGCAGCTCTCGACAGGCCCTCTCCCCAACTAATGAAAAACTGTTTTTT.

This clone was counted a few times. This sequence joins TRBV27 and TRBJ2-7; perhaps TRBD2 as D (6 bases). Per the germline V gene, CDR1 is MNHEY and CDR2 is SMNVEV (reference sequence). CDR3 length equals 14 residues. V was cut by 1 base and J by 2 bases, with 9 bases left in between. The CDR3 reads CASSLWGLPYEQYF. The DNA of the CDR3 is TGTGCCAGCAGTTTATGGGGACTTCCCTACGAGCAGTACTTC.

The CDR3 region is CASSLGQGSSGNTIYF. In DNA, the CDR3 is TGTGCCAGCAGCTTAGGACAGGGAAGCTCTGGAAACACCATATATTTT. This chain links TRBV7-6 with TRBJ1-3; TRBD1 agrees at 7 bases. Per the germline V gene, CDR1 is SGHVS and CDR2 is FNYEAQ. The CDR3 covers 16 residues. Trimming took 1 base from V and 0 from J; bases not matched to a gene: 3. The full variable domain, in which reference TRBV7-6 and TRBJ1-3 provide the parts outside the CDR3, is GAGVSQSPRYKVTKRGQDVALRCDPISGHVSLYWYRQALGQGPEFLTYFNYEAQQDKSGLPNDRFSAERPEGSISTLTIQRTEQRDSAMYRCASSLGQGSSGNTIYFGEGSWLTVV.